This T cell receptor beta chain was sequenced in a study of cytomegalovirus exposure and HLA in healthy donors. Primers for the PCR totalled 60 Vbeta and 13 Jbeta. Produced via immunoSEQ multiplex PCR; TCRdb's table is partial and in-frame only. The sample lists more than 95,000 clones; more than 80% were seen once. This clone was picked up a small number of times. The germline V gene has CDR1 GTSNPN and CDR2 SVGIG (reference sequence). The CDR3 covers 13 residues. The junction had 3 bases not matched to a gene; V was cut back by 5 bases and J by 4 bases. The receptor was derived from a man under 40 in good health and CMV-seropositive. The rearrangement links TRBV30 to TRBJ1-5; TRBD1 aligns across 9 bases. Input material: PBMCs. The CDR3 loop reads CAWDRGMNQPQHF. CDR3 bases: TGTGCCTGGGACAGGGGGATGAATCAGCCCCAGCATTTT.